The present TCR beta chain was sequenced within a study of radiotherapy plus CTLA-4 blockade in lung cancer. Method: immunoSEQ multiplex PCR; TCRdb's copy keeps in-frame clones and lacks some. The sample holds tens of thousands of clones; 60% to 85% are singletons and the top ten take under 4.5%. The CDR3 consists of 14 residues. Germline CDR1 reads MDHEN; CDR2 reads SYDVKM. The ends were cut back, 6 bases at V and 5 bases at J, with 16 bases in the middle. General study results and limits: Researchers report tumor-derived TCR clones expanding in blood after radiotherapy plus ipilimumab.

As regards this clone: The antigen is unknown.

The sequence was collected from a human donor with non-small cell lung cancer who had a partial response to radiotherapy plus ipilimumab. Some clones in this sample may be carry-over from other donors' samples. J is TRBJ2-5 and V is TRBV28, with D possibly TRBD2 on 6 matching bases. The sequencing here drew on peripheral blood, taken from a patient treated with radiotherapy plus ipilimumab. CDR3 sequence reads: CASSVGGTGETQYF. The CDR3 nucleotides are TGTGCCAGCAGCGTTGGGGGGACGGGGGAGACCCAGTACTTC.